A single sample gave rise to the 28 T cell receptor beta chains below, sequenced in a study of vaccination effects on CD4 cells after COVID-19. These receptors lack a known antigen. Before sequencing took place, the ViraFEST assay used viral peptide pools to expand antigen-specific CD4+ T cells. With approximately ten days of culture completed, CD4+ T cells were isolated. Participants each got two BNT162b2 or mRNA-1273 vaccine doses. Libraries were prepared by immunoSEQ multiplex PCR; TCRdb keeps only in-frame clonotypes and omits some of them. This sample carries tens of thousands of clones, almost 85% of them seen once, and the ten largest clones take under 2%. Source: CD4+ T cells from PBMCs cultured with HCoV-NL63 spike peptides, taken after COVID-19 vaccination. The receptors come from a human donor who received a COVID-19 vaccine. Some clones in this sample may be carry-over from other donors' samples.

This chain uses TRBV28 with TRBJ2-3; TRBD2 is a possible D gene (6 bases). V was clipped by 4 bases and J by 1 base, with 12 bases between them. The CDR3 contains 15 residues. Germline V CDR1 and CDR2: MDHEN, SYDVKM. The CDR3 sequence is CASSSPGLGTDTQYF. The CDR3 DNA is TGTGCCAGCAGTTCACCGGGACTCGGCACAGATACGCAGTATTTT.

This chain links TRBV20-1 with TRBJ1-1, with D tentatively TRBD1 (5 bases). Trimming shortened V by 3 bases and J by 7 bases, and 12 bases separated the two germline ends. This CDR3 has 12 residues. CDR1 and CDR2 from the germline V gene are DFQATT and SNEGSKA (reference sequence). In DNA, the CDR3 is TGCAGTGCTAGTTCCGGGGGAATTGAAGCTTTCTTT. Protein product: CSASSGGIEAFF.

The sample holds one count of this clone. V usage is TRBV7-9 and J usage is TRBJ1-1; possible D gene TRBD1, 6 bases. V lost 6 bases, J lost 3 bases, and 14 bases lay in between. This CDR3 comprises 14 residues. The germline V gene has CDR1 SEHNR and CDR2 FQNEAQ (reference sequence). CDR3 nucleotide sequence: TGTGCCAGCAGGAGAACAGGGAGTGACACTGAAGCTTTCTTT. Protein: CASRRTGSDTEAFF.

The genes are TRBV4-1 and TRBJ1-1; a weak D match, TRBD1 (5 bases). The CDR3 has 16 residues. Trimming removed 1 base from V and 5 bases from J, with 17 bases in between. CDR1 and CDR2 (germline): MGHRA, YSYEKL. The CDR3 nucleotides are TGCGCCAGCAGCCAAGTGATAGGGGATTTAAGGACTGAAGCTTTCTTT. This sequence encodes CASSQVIGDLRTEAFF.

The chain employs TRBV4-1 and TRBJ1-2; D remains ambiguous. This CDR3 is 15 amino acids long. V shed 0 bases and J shed 4 bases, with 12 bases lying between them. Germline CDR1 reads MGHRA; CDR2 reads YSYEKL. In DNA form, the CDR3 reads TGCGCCAGCAGCCAAGATGAAGCGATGGGCTATGGCTACACCTTC. It is translated as CASSQDEAMGYGYTF.

The rearrangement links TRBV5-1 to TRBJ2-5, with TRBD2 as a possible D gene (6 bases). CDR1 and CDR2 from the germline V gene are SGHRS and YFSETQ. V lost 3 bases to trimming and J lost 4 bases, with 13 bases between them. The CDR3 runs 14 residues. CDR3 sequence (DNA): TGCGCCAGCAGCTCCCCGAGCGGGTTAGAGACCCAGTACTTC. Protein sequence: CASSSPSGLETQYF.

The gene calls are TRBV5-1 and TRBJ2-1, with no clear D. Per germline, CDR1 SGHRS and CDR2 YFSETQ. Trimming cost V 2 bases and J 7 bases, with 13 bases left between them. The CDR3 sequence is 14 residues long. The CDR3 loop reads CASSLPGSMNEQFF. The CDR3 bases are TGCGCCAGCAGCTTACCCGGTAGTATGAATGAGCAGTTCTTC.

The chain links TRBV4-1 to TRBJ1-3; D is ambiguous. CDR3 length: 18 amino acids. The V end was cut by 0 bases, the J end by 0 bases, with 15 bases between. Germline values: CDR1 MGHRA, CDR2 YSYEKL. CDR3 protein: CASSQDSPQLISGNTIYF. The DNA for the CDR3 is TGCGCCAGCAGCCAAGATTCTCCACAATTGATCTCTGGAAACACCATATATTTT.

This clone appeared a single time. The chain is built from TRBV7-2 and TRBJ1-1, with unresolved D. This CDR3 spans 13 amino acids. Germline CDR1 reads SGHTA; CDR2 reads FQGNSA. The V and J ends lost 3 bases and 5 bases respectively, with 10 bases between them. DNA for the CDR3: TGTGCCAGCAGCTTTGATAGGGAAACTGAAGCTTTCTTT. Translating it yields CASSFDRETEAFF.

The rearrangement uses TRBV6-5 and TRBJ1-4; a possible D gene is TRBD1 (5 bases). V was clipped by 8 bases and J by 1 base, with 14 bases between them. Germline V lookup: CDR1 MNHEY, CDR2 SVGAGI. The CDR3 is 15 residues long. The CDR3 DNA sequence: TGTGCCAGCCGACCCGGGGCCCGAACTAATGAAAAACTGTTTTTT. This translates into CASRPGARTNEKLFF.

The chain links TRBV2 to TRBJ1-1; D ambiguous. Trimming removed 2 bases at V and 1 base at J, with 14 bases between. The CDR3 totals 16 residues. Germline CDR1 SNHLY, CDR2 FYNNEI. As DNA, the CDR3 is TGTGCCAGCAGTGAAACCACATTGATTAAGAACACTGAAGCTTTCTTT. It encodes CASSETTLIKNTEAFF.

The V call is TRBV7-9, the J call TRBJ1-3; TRBD1 agrees at 8 bases. The CDR3 is 16 residues long. Germline CDR1 reads SEHNR; CDR2 reads FQNEAQ (reference sequence). V shed 5 bases, J shed 0 bases, and the junction held 6 bases outside the gene matches. CDR3 DNA sequence: TGTGCCAGCAGCGTCCCAACAGGGGGCTCTGGAAACACCATATATTTT. Protein sequence: CASSVPTGGSGNTIYF.

In its sample, this clone was seen a few times. V gene TRBV2 combines with J gene TRBJ1-2; D perhaps matches TRBD1 (5 bases). V lost 4 bases to trimming and J lost 4 bases, with 10 bases between them. CDR1 is SNHLY, CDR2 FYNNEI, per germline. This CDR3 has 13 amino acids. CDR3 nucleotides: TGTGCCAGCAGTGCGGGGGGTGGCTATGGCTACACCTTC. It encodes CASSAGGGYGYTF. Complete variable domain (other parts from reference TRBV2 and TRBJ1-2): EPEVTQTPSHQVTQMGQEVILRCVPISNHLYFYWYRQILGQKVEFLVSFYNNEISEKSEIFDDQFSVERPDGSNFTLKIRSTKLEDSAMYFCASSAGGGYGYTFGSGTRLTVV.

The J gene is TRBJ1-5, the V gene TRBV6-5; weak D call: TRBD1 (5 bases). The CDR3 has 15 amino acids. The V end lost 0 bases, the J end lost 4 bases, and 10 bases lay between the germline ends. Germline V gene data show CDR1 as MNHEY and CDR2 as SVGAGI. CDR3 protein: CASSYSGGINQPQHF. The CDR3, as DNA: TGTGCCAGCAGTTACTCTGGGGGGATAAATCAGCCCCAGCATTTT.

V usage is TRBV6-6 and J usage is TRBJ2-7, with D possibly TRBD1 on 6 matching bases. Per the germline V gene, CDR1 is MNHNY and CDR2 is SVGAGI (reference sequence). The CDR3 consists of 14 residues. V shed 2 bases and J shed 3 bases, with 11 bases lying between them. The chain's CDR3 is CASSYKGDIYEQYV. CDR3 sequence (DNA): TGTGCCAGCAGTTACAAAGGGGACATCTACGAGCAGTACGTC.

This clone was counted a single time. The rearrangement uses TRBV28 and TRBJ2-7; tentative D call: TRBD2 (6 bases). The germline V gene has CDR1 MDHEN and CDR2 SYDVKM. V was clipped by 10 bases and J by 2 bases, with 9 bases between them. The CDR3 sequence is 11 residues long. The CDR3 region is CATRDPYEQYV. Here the CDR3 DNA reads TGTGCCACGCGGGATCCCTACGAGCAGTACGTC.

The chain is built from TRBV3-1 (or the pseudogene TRBV3-2) and TRBJ2-2; 10 bases map to TRBD2. This CDR3 is built from 15 residues. Germline V CDR1 and CDR2: LGHDT, YNNKEL (reference sequence). Unmatched junction bases numbered 1, after V lost 4 bases and J lost 2 bases. CDR3 sequence reads: CASSRTSGNTGELFF. The CDR3 DNA follows: TGTGCCAGCAGCCGGACTAGCGGAAACACCGGGGAGCTGTTTTTT.

A single count supports this clone. The genes are TRBV29-1 and TRBJ2-5; TRBD1 aligns across 8 bases. Germline assignment: CDR1 SQVTM and CDR2 ANQGSEA. The ends lost 5 bases at V and 5 bases at J; junction bases unmatched: 10. This CDR3 comprises 14 residues. The CDR3 DNA reads as TGCAGCGTTTCAGTCAGGGGGCTGGGGGAGACCCAGTACTTC. It translates to CSVSVRGLGETQYF.

CDR3 residues: CAPARGSNTGELFF. The CDR3 nucleotides read TGTGCCCCCGCGAGGGGATCGAACACCGGGGAGCTGTTTTTT. J is TRBJ2-2 and V is TRBV7-9; D may be TRBD1 or TRBD2 (5 bases each). The CDR3 totals 14 residues. CDR1 SEHNR and CDR2 FQNEAQ come from the germline V gene (reference sequence). V was pared by 11 bases and J by 0 bases, with 13 bases between.

CDR3 protein: CASSSDRWNTGELFF. The CDR3 bases are TGCGCCAGCAGCTCAGACAGGTGGAACACCGGGGAGCTGTTTTTT. The V call is TRBV5-1, the J call TRBJ2-2, with TRBD1 as a possible D gene (6 bases). There are 15 residues in the CDR3. V gave up 3 bases and J gave up 1 base, with 10 bases separating them. The germline V gene encodes CDR1 SGHRS and CDR2 YFSETQ.

This clone has just a few counts. The J gene is TRBJ2-2, the V gene TRBV7-3; TRBD1 matches 8 bases. CDR1 is SGHTA and CDR2 is FQGTGA in the germline V gene. The CDR3 sequence is 17 residues long. The trim removed 2 bases at V and 1 base at J, leaving 6 bases unmatched. The CDR3 is CASSLGTGPLNTGELFF. The DNA of the CDR3 is TGTGCCAGCAGCTTAGGGACAGGACCGTTGAACACCGGGGAGCTGTTTTTT.

V gene TRBV7-2 combines with J gene TRBJ1-6, with a possible D match to TRBD1 (5 bases). Trimming took off 1 base at V and 7 bases at J, with 5 bases between the two ends. The germline V gene encodes CDR1 SGHTA and CDR2 FQGNSA. The CDR3 contains 13 residues. The CDR3: CASSLDRNSPLHF. The CDR3 DNA is TGTGCCAGCAGCTTAGACAGGAATTCACCCCTCCACTTT.

V is TRBV6-5 and J is TRBJ1-4, with 8 bases that match TRBD1. Germline CDR1 is MNHEY and CDR2 is SVGAGI. The junction had 11 bases not matched to a gene; V was cut back by 6 bases and J by 8 bases. This CDR3 region has 15 residues. CDR3 amino acids: CASSDLTGGREKLFF. CDR3 in DNA: TGTGCCAGCAGCGATCTTACAGGGGGGCGCGAAAAACTGTTTTTT.

The CDR3 protein is CATSDPRGAQETQYF. The DNA of the CDR3 is TGTGCCACCAGTGACCCCCGTGGTGCCCAAGAGACCCAGTACTTC. The chain couples TRBV24-1 to TRBJ2-5; D unresolved. This CDR3 contains 15 residues. Germline V gives CDR1 KGHDR, CDR2 SFDVKD. Trimming pared 4 bases from V and 1 base from J, leaving 12 bases between.

This chain joins TRBV6-6 and TRBJ2-5; unclear D gene. The germline gives CDR1 MNHNY, CDR2 SVGAGI (reference sequence). The CDR3 runs to 13 residues. The germline V and J ends were trimmed by 11 bases and 5 bases, with 18 bases remaining between them. The CDR3 region is CAVNRRPKETQYF. The CDR3 DNA is TGTGCCGTCAACAGAAGACCCAAGGAGACCCAGTACTTC.

This chain uses TRBV5-4 with TRBJ1-1, with D hard to call. The V end was cut by 1 base, the J end by 1 base, with 8 bases between. Germline V lookup: CDR1 SGHNT, CDR2 YYREEE (reference sequence). The CDR3 totals 14 residues. The CDR3 region is CASSLSRENTEAFF. CDR3 coding DNA: TGTGCCAGCAGCTTGTCACGAGAGAACACTGAAGCTTTCTTT.

The chain employs TRBV6-2 or TRBV6-3 and TRBJ2-5, with D perhaps matching TRBD2 (5 bases). The CDR3 extends over 17 amino acids. From germline, CDR1 is MNHEY and CDR2 SVGEGT. Between the trimmed V and J ends, which lost 0 bases and 7 bases, there was a span of 21 bases. CDR3 residues: CASSYSVRQRSGWTQYF. For the CDR3, the DNA is TGTGCCAGCAGTTACTCCGTTAGGCAGCGCTCGGGATGGACCCAGTACTTC.

The V and J genes are TRBV29-1 and TRBJ1-1, with D uncertain. This CDR3 comprises 12 residues. The germline CDR1 and CDR2 sequences are SQVTM and ANQGSEA. V was clipped by 4 bases and J by 2 bases, with 8 bases between them. Here the CDR3 reads CSVGILNTEAFF. The CDR3 nucleotides are TGCAGCGTTGGAATCCTAAACACTGAAGCTTTCTTT.